This T cell receptor (beta chain) was recovered during a study of glioma-infiltrating T cells after dendritic cell vaccination. Germline values: CDR1 MDHEN, CDR2 SYDVKM. The V gene lost 3 bases and the J gene lost 2 bases, with 11 bases spanning the gap. This CDR3 contains 15 residues. Produced via immunoSEQ multiplex PCR; TCRdb's table is partial and in-frame only. The data hold some 70,000 clones, with 75% to 85% observed a single time. The rearrangement joins TRBV28 to TRBJ1-5; a possible D gene is TRBD1 (6 bases). The material was blood, obtained before dendritic cell vaccination. The receptor's source is a human donor with glioblastoma. The CDR3 spells CASSLMGAGNQPQHF. In nucleotides, the CDR3 is TGTGCCAGCAGTTTGATGGGGGCGGGCAATCAGCCCCAGCATTTT.